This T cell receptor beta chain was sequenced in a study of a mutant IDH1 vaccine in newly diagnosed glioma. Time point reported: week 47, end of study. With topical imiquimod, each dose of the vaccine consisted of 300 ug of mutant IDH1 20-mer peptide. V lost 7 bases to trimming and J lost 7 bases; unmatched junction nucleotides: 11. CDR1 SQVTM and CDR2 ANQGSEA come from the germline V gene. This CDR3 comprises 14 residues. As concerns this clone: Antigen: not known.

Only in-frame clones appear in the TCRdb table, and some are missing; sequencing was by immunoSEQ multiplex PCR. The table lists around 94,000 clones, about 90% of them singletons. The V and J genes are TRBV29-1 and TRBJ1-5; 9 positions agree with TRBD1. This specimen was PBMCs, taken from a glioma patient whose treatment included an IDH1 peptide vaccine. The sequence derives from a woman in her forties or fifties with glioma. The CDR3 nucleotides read TGCAGCGCACTTAACAGGGGGCTAAGGCAGCCCCAGCATTTT. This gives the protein CSALNRGLRQPQHF.